This T cell receptor beta chain originates from a study of blood T cell repertoires in COVID-19. Whole-study context: Sites across the United States, Italy and Spain contributed samples from acute and convalescent COVID-19. Nucleic acid was either cDNA or gDNA, and it came from T cells, B-cell-depleted T cells, or PBMCs.

Original methodology: How many nucleated cells were present was estimated from reference gene primer amplification. Sequencing used immunoSEQ multiplex PCR; TCRdb keeps in-frame clones, though not all of them. V, J and clone size derive from that table, while D and trimming were established from the DNA sequence. This table has about 220,000 clones, around 87% appearing once. The clonotype originates from a woman under 30 in a cohort exposed to, infected with or recovered from COVID-19 (not recorded which). The sample comprised PBMCs or T cells enriched from blood (not recorded which).

CDR3 bases: TGTGCCAGCAGCGTCGGGACAGCCCGGATGAACACTGAAGCTTTCTTT. Amino acids: CASSVGTARMNTEAFF. This rearrangement joins TRBV9 to TRBJ1-1; 7 positions match TRBD1. Germline values: CDR1 SGDLS, CDR2 YYNGEE. V gave up 2 bases and J gave up 0 bases; unmatched junction bases: 7. The CDR3 extends over 16 amino acids.